These 6 T cell receptor beta chains were sequenced from one sample in a study of shared T cell receptors in the human thymus. This table comes from immunoSEQ multiplex PCR, and its TCRdb copy is limited to in-frame clones, with some not included. Of 550,000 to 800,000 clones in the sample, roughly 85% were seen once. A further study also used this sample, focusing on human thymus T cells.

The specimen sequenced was thymocytes. Receptor source: a girl under three years old with a congenital heart defect.

V is TRBV5-1 and J is TRBJ2-3; D is unclear. Trimming pared 0 bases from V and 4 bases from J, leaving 6 bases between. The CDR3 length is 13 residues. Germline loops: CDR1 SGHRS, CDR2 YFSETQ. The CDR3 nucleotides are TGCGCCAGCAGCTTGGCCCCGGCAGATACGCAGTATTTT. Protein: CASSLAPADTQYF.

The chain employs TRBV6-5 and TRBJ2-7, with TRBD1 matching 10 bases. Per the germline V gene, CDR1 is MNHEY and CDR2 is SVGAGI. The CDR3 contains 15 residues. V dropped 7 bases and J dropped 2; count of bases not matched to a gene: 8. The CDR3, as DNA: TGTGCCAGCAATCCCATGGGACAGGGGACCTACGAGCAGTACTTC. This translates into CASNPMGQGTYEQYF.

The chain carries TRBV5-1 and TRBJ1-2; 12 positions match TRBD1. Germline-derived CDR1 and CDR2 are SGHRS and YFSETQ. The CDR3 totals 17 residues. Germline trimming cut 1 base from V and 4 bases from J; bases unmatched to any gene: 8. The CDR3 region is CASSLPPGDRGLYGYTF. CDR3 nucleotide sequence: TGCGCCAGCAGCTTGCCTCCGGGGGACAGGGGGCTCTATGGCTACACCTTC.

This chain connects TRBV7-2 to TRBJ2-7, with D maybe TRBD2 (7 bases). With 5 bases removed from V and 2 bases from J, the gap between germline ends came to 22 bases. Germline lookup yields CDR1 SGHTA and CDR2 FQGNSA. The CDR3 totals 17 residues. The CDR3 coding sequence is TGTGCCAGCAGCAATATGGGGGGGCAGGGGTCTCCCTACGAGCAGTACTTC. This sequence encodes CASSNMGGQGSPYEQYF.

This chain links TRBV9 with TRBJ1-1; 9 bases align to TRBD1. The germline V gene encodes CDR1 SGDLS and CDR2 YYNGEE. The CDR3 is 14 residues long. With V trimmed by 1 base and J by 5 bases, 3 bases remained unmatched. CDR3: CASSVWDRETEAFF. For the CDR3, the DNA is TGTGCCAGCAGCGTATGGGACAGGGAAACTGAAGCTTTCTTT.

V is TRBV7-9 and J is TRBJ2-2; 8 bases line up with TRBD1. Trimming removed 4 bases from V and 2 bases from J; junction bases left unmatched: 12. Germline V CDR1 and CDR2: SEHNR, FQNEAQ (reference sequence). This CDR3 has 18 amino acids. The DNA of the CDR3 is TGTGCCAGCAGCTGTCGGACAGGGTGGTTTTACAACACCGGGGAGCTGTTTTTT. Translation: CASSCRTGWFYNTGELFF.